This TCR beta chain was profiled in a study of CD8 T cells in ankylosing spondylitis. TCRdb analysed the 5' RACE reads with MiXCR anew, one entry per CDR3 protein. Here the sample spans 230,000 or so distinct CDR3 sequences, 18% being singletons. The germline CDR1 and CDR2 sequences are SQVTM and ANQGSEA. CDR3 size: 15 residues. The V end lost 3 bases, the J end lost 1 base, and 15 bases lay between the germline ends. This clonotype was recorded a few times. The specimen sequenced was blood, either unsorted or a sorted T cell fraction (not recorded which). The chain joins TRBV29-1 to TRBJ1-1; D gene uncertain. The source is a male donor with ankylosing spondylitis or in good health (not recorded which). In nucleotides, the CDR3 is TGCAGCGTTGATTTAGTAGTTATGGAGAACACTGAAGCTTTCTTT. Translating it yields CSVDLVVMENTEAFF.